This is a list of T cell receptor beta chains from one sample in a study of blood T cell repertoires in COVID-19. Using immunoSEQ multiplex PCR, the repertoire was profiled, and TCRdb retains in-frame clones only, with some absent. Of tens of thousands of clones in the sample, around four fifths were seen once. The sequenced sample was peripheral blood. The receptors shown here come from a man older than 75 with active or convalescent COVID-19. The CDR3 runs from the conserved cysteine through the conserved F or W. The D gene is left open where the match is weak. Clone size appears in some rows only: once, few, many, or a class for an expanded clone.

J gene,clone size,D gene,V gene,CDR3 DNA,CDR3 protein
TRBJ1-4,once,TRBD1,TRBV4-1,TGCGCCAGCAGCCATCCTTTTAAGAACAGGGGGCTCAGTGAAAAACTGTTTTTT,CASSHPFKNRGLSEKLFF
TRBJ2-7,NA,NA,TRBV4-1,TGCGCCAGCAGCCAAGGGCGAACAGGGGGGGCCTCCTACGAGCAGTACTTC,CASSQGRTGGASYEQYF
TRBJ2-7,NA,TRBD2,TRBV5-4,TGTGCCAGCAGCTCCAGGACTAGCGGTAACTACGAGCAGTACTTC,CASSSRTSGNYEQYF
TRBJ2-3,NA,TRBD2,TRBV7-9,TGTGCCAGCAGTCCCTTAGCGGGAGGCCCCACAGATACGCAGTATTTT,CASSPLAGGPTDTQYF
TRBJ1-6,NA,TRBD1,TRBV6-1,TGTGCCAGCAGTGAATATGGGACAGGGAGCTCCTATAATTCACCCCTCCACTTT,CASSEYGTGSSYNSPLHF
TRBJ2-7,NA,NA,TRBV2,TGTGCCAGCCGGGGGGCCGCCTACGAGCAGTACTTC,CASRGAAYEQYF
TRBJ1-4,NA,NA,TRBV18,TGTGCCAGCTCACCCCTTCGAGAACCTAATGAAAAACTGTTTTTT,CASSPLREPNEKLFF
TRBJ2-1,NA,NA,TRBV5-5,TGTGCCAGCAGGTCAGGCGCTGAAATCTACAATGAGCAGTTCTTC,CASRSGAEIYNEQFF
TRBJ2-7,few,NA,TRBV7-9,TGTGCCAGCAGCTCAGCGGGCTACTACGAGCAGTACTTC,CASSSAGYYEQYF
TRBJ2-1,NA,TRBD2,TRBV4-1,TGCGCCAGCAGCCAAGAGCCGGGACTAGCGGGAGTGAGCTACAATGAGCAGTTCTTC,CASSQEPGLAGVSYNEQFF
TRBJ2-5,NA,TRBD2,TRBV7-2,TGTGCCAGCAGCCTTGCGTTAGCGGGAGAGACCCAGTACTTC,CASSLALAGETQYF
TRBJ1-3,NA,TRBD1,TRBV5-1,TGCGCCAGCAGCTTGGGGTCAGCCAGGGGGAGAGCTGGAAACACCATATATTTT,CASSLGSARGRAGNTIYF
TRBJ2-1,NA,TRBD2,TRBV10-2,TGCGCCAGCAGTGAGTCAGGGCTAGCGGGGGTCAATGAGCAGTTCTTC,CASSESGLAGVNEQFF
TRBJ1-5,NA,NA,TRBV7-8,TGTGCCAGCAGCTCCTTTGGCAATCAGCCCCAGCATTTT,CASSSFGNQPQHF
TRBJ1-2,NA,NA,TRBV4-2,TGTGCCAGCAGCAGCCAGGGGTCCGGTGGCTACACCTTC,CASSSQGSGGYTF
TRBJ1-1,NA,NA,TRBV7-9,TGTGCCAGCAGCTTGATTGGAGGGATGAACACTGAAGCTTTCTTT,CASSLIGGMNTEAFF
TRBJ1-1,NA,TRBD1,TRBV5-1,TGCGCCAGCAGCGACCCGACAGGGCCCCTTGAAGCTTTCTTT,CASSDPTGPLEAFF
TRBJ2-2,NA,TRBD1,TRBV5-1,TGCGCCAGCAGCTTTGGCGGACAGGGCCCCCACACCGGGGAGCTGTTTTTT,CASSFGGQGPHTGELFF
TRBJ2-3,NA,TRBD2,TRBV4-2,TGTGCCAGCAGCCCAAGTACTCGGGGGGGTTCAGATACGCAGTATTTT,CASSPSTRGGSDTQYF
TRBJ1-1,NA,NA,TRBV14,TGTGCCAGCAGCCGGAGAGGTGGGAACACTGAAGCTTTCTTT,CASSRRGGNTEAFF
TRBJ1-6,NA,NA,TRBV7-3,TGTGCCAGCAGCCACGAGGCAGGGTTGGGTTCACCCCTCCACTTT,CASSHEAGLGSPLHF
TRBJ2-5,NA,NA,TRBV9,TGTGCCAGCCAGGGGTCCCTGCCGGAGACCCAGTACTTC,CASQGSLPETQYF
TRBJ1-5,NA,TRBD1,TRBV7-2,TGTGCCAGCAGCTTAGACAGGGGGATCAATCAGCCCCAGCATTTT,CASSLDRGINQPQHF
TRBJ1-5,NA,NA,TRBV9,TGTGCCAGCAGCGCCAGTAGGGGGGGTCAGCCCCAGCATTTT,CASSASRGGQPQHF
TRBJ2-3,NA,NA,TRBV5-4,TGTGCCAGCAACCAAGAGTTTACAGATACGCAGTATTTT,CASNQEFTDTQYF
TRBJ2-7,NA,NA,TRBV6-5,TGTGCCAGCAGTTACTCGGACAGTCATCCAACCTACGAGCAGTACTTC,CASSYSDSHPTYEQYF
TRBJ1-2,NA,TRBD1,TRBV18,TGTGCCAGCTCACCAGTCACGACAGGGGGGACCTATGGCTACACCTTC,CASSPVTTGGTYGYTF
TRBJ2-7,NA,NA,TRBV5-4,TGTGCCAGCAGCCAAGGACATATGAGCTCCTACGAGCAGTACTTC,CASSQGHMSSYEQYF
TRBJ2-3,NA,TRBD2,TRBV4-3,TGCGCCAGCAGCTCTCCCAACTTACTAGCGGGAATCTCAGATACGCAGTATTTT,CASSSPNLLAGISDTQYF
TRBJ2-1,NA,TRBD1,TRBV5-1,TGCGCCAGCAGCTCAACACCCGGACAGGGCGCTGAGCAGTTCTTC,CASSSTPGQGAEQFF
TRBJ1-1,once,NA,TRBV10-2,TGCGCCAGCGTTCGGGGACAATCAAACACTGAAGCTTTCTTT,CASVRGQSNTEAFF
TRBJ2-3,NA,NA,TRBV18,TGTGCCAGCTCACCAGTGTCGCAGGGGCTTGATACGCAGTATTTT,CASSPVSQGLDTQYF
TRBJ1-1,NA,NA,TRBV28,TGTGCCAGCAGTCTTCTGGCTTACACTGAAGCTTTCTTT,CASSLLAYTEAFF
TRBJ2-2,NA,NA,TRBV28,TGTGCCAGCAGTCCATTCGCGGGTCGGGGGGAGCTGTTTTTT,CASSPFAGRGELFF
TRBJ1-4,NA,NA,TRBV10-2,TGCGCCAGCAGTGCCACGGCGGTAGCTAATGAAAAACTGTTTTTT,CASSATAVANEKLFF
TRBJ1-2,NA,TRBD1,TRBV14,TGTGCCAGCGGAACGGGACAGGACTATGGCTACACCTTC,CASGTGQDYGYTF
TRBJ2-1,many,NA,TRBV18,TGTGCCAGCTCCACAGACATCAATGAGCAGTTCTTC,CASSTDINEQFF
TRBJ2-3,NA,NA,TRBV11-2,TGTGCCAGCAGCTTTAACAGATTCACAGATACGCAGTATTTT,CASSFNRFTDTQYF
TRBJ1-4,NA,TRBD1,TRBV19,TGTGCCAGTAGTATTGGGGACAGCTCGGGCAAACTGTTTTTT,CASSIGDSSGKLFF
TRBJ1-5,NA,NA,TRBV6-5,TGTGCCAGCAGTTACTCTCGACAGAGAAATCAGCCCCAGCATTTT,CASSYSRQRNQPQHF
TRBJ2-1,NA,TRBD1,TRBV19,TGTGCCAGTAGTATCCCTCAGGGGGCAGGCTACAATGAGCAGTTCTTC,CASSIPQGAGYNEQFF
TRBJ1-4,NA,TRBD1,TRBV15,TGTACCACCAGTAGGACAGGGCCTAGAGCTAATGAAAAACTGTTTTTT,CTTSRTGPRANEKLFF
TRBJ2-4,NA,NA,TRBV7-9,TGTGCCAGCAGCTTAGAACCGGTAAGCTACAAAAACATTCAGTACTTC,CASSLEPVSYKNIQYF
TRBJ2-3,NA,TRBD2,TRBV28,TGTGCCAGCAGCCCAGAGACTAGCGGAACGCGCCATACGCAGTATTTT,CASSPETSGTRHTQYF
TRBJ1-5,NA,TRBD1,TRBV18,TGTGCCAGCTCACGGGACAGAAATCAGCCCCAGCATTTT,CASSRDRNQPQHF
TRBJ1-2,few,NA,TRBV6-5,TGTGCCAGCATCCAAACACAAAGCTATGGCTACACCTTC,CASIQTQSYGYTF
TRBJ2-2,NA,TRBD1,TRBV12-3/TRBV12-4,TGTGCCGGCCGGGGACAGATAATCGGGGAGCTGTTTTTT,CAGRGQIIGELFF
TRBJ1-1,NA,TRBD1,TRBV5-1,TGCGCCAGCAGCTTCGGACAGGCCCAGACTGAAGCTTTCTTT,CASSFGQAQTEAFF
TRBJ1-1,few,NA,TRBV2,TGTGCCAGCAGTGAATCGGTTTTTGAAGCTTTCTTT,CASSESVFEAFF
TRBJ2-1,NA,TRBD2,TRBV3-1/TRBV3-2,TGTGCCAGCAGCCGGATGACTAGCGGGAGTGTTGAGCAGTTCTTC,CASSRMTSGSVEQFF
TRBJ2-7,NA,NA,TRBV19,TGTGCCAGTAGTCCGACTAAGGGCAGGGGAAGCTCCTACGAGCAGTACTTC,CASSPTKGRGSSYEQYF
TRBJ1-4,NA,NA,TRBV4-1,TGCGCCAGCAGCCAGCGGTCTAGTGCGGAACAAACGAAAAGACTGTTTTTT,CASSQRSSAEQTKRLFF
TRBJ1-2,few,TRBD1,TRBV5-1,TGCGCCAGCAGCCCAGGTGGCCAGGGGGAATGGTATGGCTACACCTTC,CASSPGGQGEWYGYTF
TRBJ2-2,NA,TRBD1,TRBV27,TGTGCCAGCAGAGGGGGACAGGGGCGAAAACTGTTCGCCGGGGAGCTGTTTTTT,CASRGGQGRKLFAGELFF
TRBJ2-2,NA,NA,TRBV3-1/TRBV3-2,TGTGCCAGCAGCGGGCTAGGGCGACTAGTAATCGCCGGGGAGCTGTTTTTT,CASSGLGRLVIAGELFF
TRBJ1-2,NA,NA,TRBV12-3/TRBV12-4,TGTGCCAGCAGTCCGACGACAGTCTATGGCTACACCTTC,CASSPTTVYGYTF